Presented here are 30 T cell receptor beta chains from one specimen sequenced in a study of cytomegalovirus exposure and HLA in healthy donors. The PCR employed 60 Vbeta primers together with 13 Jbeta primers. Sequenced by immunoSEQ multiplex PCR; TCRdb stores in-frame clones only, minus some. The table has 100,000 to 150,000 clones, around 85% seen once; the top ten hold 1.5% to 2%. The sample taken for sequencing was PBMCs. These receptors came from a boy between 5 and 17 years old in good health and CMV-seronegative.

This chain links TRBV9 with TRBJ2-2; 9 positions agree with TRBD1. The CDR3 runs to 16 residues. V gave up 3 bases and J gave up 1 base; unmatched junction bases: 4. Germline CDR1 SGDLS, CDR2 YYNGEE. CDR3 loop: CASSEPGQGNTGELFF. CDR3 DNA sequence: TGTGCCAGCAGCGAACCGGGACAGGGGAACACCGGGGAGCTGTTTTTT.

The chain joins TRBV5-8 to TRBJ2-7; D remains ambiguous. Per germline, CDR1 SGHTS and CDR2 YDEGEE. V was shortened by 4 bases and J by 3 bases, with 11 bases between the two germline ends. CDR3 size: 13 residues. CDR3 protein: CASSIAVGYEQYF. In nucleotides, the CDR3 is TGTGCCAGCAGCATAGCTGTAGGCTACGAGCAGTACTTC.

The V call is TRBV4-3, the J call TRBJ2-1; 9 nucleotides match TRBD1. J was trimmed by 4 bases and V by 0 bases; bases with no gene match: 4. CDR3 length equals 16 residues. Germline V gene sequence: CDR1 LGHNA, CDR2 YSLEER. The CDR3 nucleotides read TGCGCCAGCAGCCAAGATGTGGGACAGGGATACAATGAGCAGTTCTTC. Translation gives CASSQDVGQGYNEQFF.

Comments on this clone: The same CDR3 also results from other DNA sequences found in this sample. V usage is TRBV27 and J usage is TRBJ1-2, with TRBD1 as a possible D gene (5 bases). The germline V gene has CDR1 MNHEY and CDR2 SMNVEV (reference sequence). V shed 3 bases and J shed 4 bases, with 9 bases lying between them. This CDR3 is 13 amino acids long. The CDR3 loop is CASSFGGSYGYTF. The CDR3 region has the DNA TGTGCCAGCAGTTTCGGGGGTAGCTATGGCTACACCTTC.

The chain combines TRBV7-2 with TRBJ2-7, with D possibly being TRBD1 (5 bases). The V end was cut by 5 bases, the J end by 3 bases, with 8 bases between. The CDR3 is made up of 12 amino acids. CDR1 and CDR2 (germline): SGHTA, FQGNSA. The chain's CDR3 is CASSDQGYEQYF. The CDR3, as DNA: TGTGCCAGCAGCGATCAGGGCTACGAGCAGTACTTC.

This clone was detected only a few times. The V call is TRBV7-9, the J call TRBJ1-5, with 8 bases identical to TRBD1. The length of the CDR3 is 17 residues. V shed 4 bases, J shed 2 bases, and the junction held 10 bases outside the gene matches. In germline, CDR1 is SEHNR, CDR2 FQNEAQ (reference sequence). The CDR3 DNA sequence: TGTGCCAGCAGCTCAGTTACAGGGGGGGCCGGCAATCAGCCCCAGCATTTT. Amino acid sequence: CASSSVTGGAGNQPQHF.

V and J are TRBV7-6 and TRBJ2-7; possible D gene TRBD2, 6 bases. Trimming took off 5 bases at V and 4 bases at J, with 12 bases between the two ends. The V gene's germline CDR1 is SGHVS and CDR2 FNYEAQ. The CDR3 has 13 residues. CDR3 loop: CASSPGGSYEQYF. CDR3 in DNA: TGTGCCAGCAGCCCCGGGGGTTCGTACGAGCAGTACTTC.

The CDR3 DNA is TGTGCCAGCAGTGAAGAAATCACCTACGAGCAGTACTTC. Translation gives CASSEEITYEQYF. The V call is TRBV2, the J call TRBJ2-7; D not certain. Germline values: CDR1 SNHLY, CDR2 FYNNEI. Trimming cost V 1 base and J 2 bases, with 6 bases left between them. The CDR3 consists of 13 residues.

The V gene is TRBV10-3, the J gene TRBJ2-7; 10 nucleotides align to TRBD2. Germline-derived CDR1 and CDR2 are ENHRY and SYGVKD. The V gene end was trimmed by 9 bases and the J gene end by 0 bases; junction bases not matched to a gene: 2. This CDR3 spans 13 amino acids. The CDR3 here is CAIGTSDSYEQYF. DNA for the CDR3: TGTGCCATTGGGACTAGCGACTCCTACGAGCAGTACTTC.

This chain connects TRBV4-1 to TRBJ1-4; 9 bases map to TRBD1. The trim removed 3 bases at V and 8 bases at J, leaving 4 bases unmatched. Germline V gene sequence: CDR1 MGHRA, CDR2 YSYEKL. The CDR3 is 14 residues long. The CDR3 nucleotides read TGCGCCAGCAGCCAGGGACAGGGTAAGGAAAAACTGTTTTTT. Amino acids: CASSQGQGKEKLFF.

This clone was counted a few times. The chain links TRBV7-3 to TRBJ2-3; tentatively, D is TRBD2 (6 bases). CDR1 and CDR2 (germline): SGHTA, FQGTGA. CDR3 size: 16 residues. V was clipped by 1 base and J by 2 bases, with 13 bases between them. The CDR3: CASSLNGRGNTDTQYF. Written as DNA, the CDR3 is TGTGCCAGCAGCTTAAACGGGAGAGGGAACACAGATACGCAGTATTTT. Full variable domain (rest looked up from reference TRBV7-3 and TRBJ2-3): GAGVSQTPSNKVTEKGKYVELRCDPISGHTALYWYRQSLGQGPEFLIYFQGTGAADDSGLPNDRFFAVRPEGSVSTLKIQRTERGDSAVYLCASSLNGRGNTDTQYFGPGTRLTVL.

This chain uses TRBV11-2 with TRBJ2-1, with TRBD1 identical over 10 bases. The CDR3 runs 15 residues. Germline CDR1 is SGHAT and CDR2 is FQNNGV. With 5 bases clipped from V and 7 bases from J, the junction kept 8 bases outside the gene matches. The CDR3 nucleotides read TGTGCCAGCAGCAAACCGGGACAGGGGAGGAATGAGCAGTTCTTC. Amino acids: CASSKPGQGRNEQFF.

This sequence joins TRBV29-1 and TRBJ1-2; no clear D. The CDR3 extends over 11 amino acids. V was shortened by 7 bases and J by 7 bases, with 13 bases between the two germline ends. Per germline, CDR1 SQVTM and CDR2 ANQGSEA. CDR3 coding DNA: TGCAGCGCTGTCGAGGGCAGTGGCTACACCTTC. Protein: CSAVEGSGYTF.

This sequence joins TRBV14 and TRBJ1-2; possible D gene TRBD1, 5 bases. Trimming removed 1 base from V and 0 bases from J, with 6 bases in between. From germline, CDR1 is SGHDN and CDR2 FVKESK. CDR3 size: 14 residues. The CDR3 DNA follows: TGTGCCAGCAGCCAAGTGACAGCTAACTATGGCTACACCTTC. Encoded protein: CASSQVTANYGYTF.

In this sample, this clone turned up a few times. This sequence joins TRBV5-6 and TRBJ1-3; weak D call: TRBD1 (5 bases). The length of the CDR3 is 15 residues. Germline V gives CDR1 SGHDT, CDR2 YYEEEE. The V gene lost 3 bases and the J gene lost 1 base, with 11 bases spanning the gap. This CDR3 is CASSWRGDSGNTIYF. The DNA of the CDR3 is TGTGCCAGCAGCTGGAGGGGAGATTCTGGAAACACCATATATTTT.

The rearrangement joins TRBV7-2 to TRBJ2-1; TRBD2 is a possible D gene (7 bases). The CDR3 runs 16 residues. Germline CDR1 reads SGHTA; CDR2 reads FQGNSA. V gave up 2 bases and J gave up 6 bases, with 17 bases separating them. CDR3: CASSLRGGKLSNEQFF. The CDR3 coding sequence is TGTGCCAGCAGCTTAAGGGGGGGCAAACTCAGCAATGAGCAGTTCTTC.

The rearrangement joins TRBV7-2 to TRBJ1-5; 8 nucleotides align to TRBD1. This CDR3 spans 14 amino acids. V lost 0 bases and J lost 10; bases outside the gene matches: 5. CDR1 is SGHTA and CDR2 is FQGNSA in the germline V gene. The CDR3 sequence: CASSLASGGEPQHF. In DNA, the CDR3 is TGTGCCAGCAGCTTAGCTTCAGGGGGCGAACCCCAGCATTTT.

The chain couples TRBV2 to TRBJ1-2; weak D call: TRBD1 (5 bases). Trimming stripped 6 bases from V and 2 bases from J, with 10 bases between. This CDR3 region has 13 residues. Germline V gives CDR1 SNHLY, CDR2 FYNNEI. The CDR3 loop reads CASSTGQNYGYTF. The CDR3, as DNA: TGTGCCAGCAGCACCGGACAAAACTATGGCTACACCTTC.

The CDR3, as DNA: TGTGCCAGCAGTTCGACAGTAAACATTCAGTACTTC. Translated, it gives CASSSTVNIQYF. The gene calls are TRBV27 and TRBJ2-4; a possible D gene is TRBD1 (5 bases). CDR3 length equals 12 residues. Germline CDR1 MNHEY, CDR2 SMNVEV (reference sequence). Trimming took 4 bases from V and 6 from J, leaving 7 bases between them.

The gene calls are TRBV30 and TRBJ2-1; 8 nucleotides agree with TRBD1. CDR1 is GTSNPN, CDR2 SVGIG, per germline (reference sequence). The length of the CDR3 is 13 residues. J lost 10 bases, V lost 2 bases, and 7 bases had no gene match. The DNA for the CDR3 is TGTGCCTGGAGTAAACAGGGGGGCGGAGAGCAGTTCTTC. This codes for CAWSKQGGGEQFF.

The rearrangement joins TRBV18 to TRBJ1-5; D is undetermined. The V end lost 3 bases, the J end lost 3 bases, and 9 bases lay between the germline ends. Germline V gives CDR1 KGHSH, CDR2 LQKENI. This CDR3 is built from 14 residues. The CDR3 DNA sequence: TGTGCCAGCTCACCCGGGATGGCCAATCAGCCCCAGCATTTT. Residues: CASSPGMANQPQHF.

The V gene is TRBV7-2, the J gene TRBJ2-3; 12 bases fit TRBD2. This CDR3 has 16 amino acids. Losses at the gene ends were 6 bases for V and 4 bases for J; bases not matched to a gene: 8. Per the germline V gene, CDR1 is SGHTA and CDR2 is FQGNSA. The CDR3 nucleotides read TGTGCCAGCAGTTATGGACTAGCGGGGTCATCAGATACGCAGTATTTT. Translation gives CASSYGLAGSSDTQYF.

The chain combines TRBV5-6 with TRBJ1-3; no definite D call. The CDR3 loop spans 15 amino acids. Germline V gene lookup returns CDR1 SGHDT and CDR2 YYEEEE. V was shortened by 0 bases and J by 4 bases, with 11 bases between the two germline ends. In nucleotides, the CDR3 is TGTGCCAGCAGCTTGGGGCAGGCGAAGGGAAACACCATATATTTT. It is translated as CASSLGQAKGNTIYF.

This rearrangement joins TRBV19 to TRBJ2-7; 7 bases are a match to TRBD2. Looked up from germline, CDR1 is LNHDA and CDR2 is SQIVND (reference sequence). The V gene end was trimmed by 4 bases and the J gene end by 3 bases; junction bases not matched to a gene: 6. CDR3 size: 14 residues. CDR3 sequence: CASSTFERDYEQYF. CDR3 sequence (DNA): TGTGCCAGTAGTACATTCGAGCGGGACTACGAGCAGTACTTC.

This clone was seen a handful of times. The V gene is TRBV2, the J gene TRBJ1-5; D gene unclear. CDR1 and CDR2 (germline): SNHLY, FYNNEI. The CDR3 covers 13 residues. Trimming took off 6 bases at V and 0 bases at J, with 6 bases between the two ends. The CDR3 nucleotides are TGTGCCAGCAGGCAGTATAGCAATCAGCCCCAGCATTTT. It specifies CASRQYSNQPQHF.

The J gene is TRBJ2-5, the V gene TRBV9; 10 nucleotides align to TRBD1. CDR3 length: 15 residues. The V and J ends lost 3 bases and 5 bases, in that order; junction bases with no gene match: 7. The germline CDR1 and CDR2 sequences are SGDLS and YYNGEE. As DNA, the CDR3 is TGTGCCAGCAGCGAAGGGACAGGGGAGGTGGAGACCCAGTACTTC. Translation: CASSEGTGEVETQYF.

This clone was observed a few times. The chain uses TRBV4-1 and TRBJ1-5; TRBD1 agrees at 7 bases. The germline V gene encodes CDR1 MGHRA and CDR2 YSYEKL. CDR3 length equals 16 residues. J lost 7 bases, V lost 4 bases, and 13 bases had no gene match. CDR3 amino acids: CASSPQMTGLGQPQHF. DNA for the CDR3: TGCGCCAGCAGCCCCCAAATGACAGGGCTTGGACAGCCCCAGCATTTT.

This chain uses TRBV19 with TRBJ2-7, with a possible D match to TRBD1 (5 bases). Per germline, CDR1 LNHDA and CDR2 SQIVND (reference sequence). This CDR3 comprises 12 residues. The V gene lost 4 bases and the J gene lost 4 bases, with 8 bases spanning the gap. The CDR3 bases are TGTGCCAGTAGTACGACAGAATACGAGCAGTACTTC. This codes for CASSTTEYEQYF.

The chain couples TRBV9 to TRBJ1-1, with D maybe TRBD1 (6 bases). The V gene lost 2 bases and the J gene lost 5 bases, with 19 bases spanning the gap. Germline assignment: CDR1 SGDLS and CDR2 YYNGEE. This CDR3 spans 16 amino acids. For the CDR3, the DNA is TGTGCCAGCAGCGTCTACCTCGGACAGCGGGAGACTGAAGCTTTCTTT. It is translated as CASSVYLGQRETEAFF.

This sequence joins TRBV5-1 and TRBJ2-1; 11 nucleotides agree with TRBD2. Germline assignment: CDR1 SGHRS and CDR2 YFSETQ. With V trimmed by 0 bases and J by 9 bases, 5 bases remained unmatched. CDR3 length: 15 amino acids. The CDR3: CASSLVAGGQIEQFF. CDR3 bases: TGCGCCAGCAGCTTGGTAGCGGGGGGGCAGATTGAGCAGTTCTTC.